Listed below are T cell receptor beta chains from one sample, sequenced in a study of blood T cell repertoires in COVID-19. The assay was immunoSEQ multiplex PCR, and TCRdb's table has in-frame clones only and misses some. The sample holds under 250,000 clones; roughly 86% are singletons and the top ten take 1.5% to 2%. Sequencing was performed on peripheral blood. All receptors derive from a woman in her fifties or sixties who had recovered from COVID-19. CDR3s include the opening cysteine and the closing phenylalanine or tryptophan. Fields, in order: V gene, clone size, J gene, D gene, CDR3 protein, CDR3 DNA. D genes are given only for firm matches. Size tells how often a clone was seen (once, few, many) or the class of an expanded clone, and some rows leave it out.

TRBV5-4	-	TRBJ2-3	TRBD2	CASSSGLAGGSDTQYF	TGTGCCAGCAGCTCCGGACTAGCGGGGGGCTCAGATACGCAGTATTTT
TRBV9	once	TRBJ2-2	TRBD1	CASSPGQGATGELFF	TGTGCCAGCAGCCCAGGACAGGGGGCCACCGGGGAGCTGTTTTTT
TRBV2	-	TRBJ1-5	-	CASSQDEASNQPQHF	TGTGCCAGCAGTCAGGATGAAGCCAGCAATCAGCCCCAGCATTTT
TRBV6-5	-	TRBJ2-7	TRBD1	CASRMTGGPTYEQYF	TGTGCCAGCAGAATGACAGGGGGCCCGACCTACGAGCAGTACTTC
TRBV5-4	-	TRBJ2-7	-	CASSPSAGLDYEQYF	TGTGCCAGCAGCCCTAGTGCGGGGTTGGACTACGAGCAGTACTTC
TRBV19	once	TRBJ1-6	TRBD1	CASKGDRGYNSPLHF	TGTGCCAGTAAGGGGGACAGGGGCTATAATTCACCCCTCCACTTT
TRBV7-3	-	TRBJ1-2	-	CASSLDQNVRGYTF	TGTGCCAGCAGCTTAGATCAGAATGTCAGAGGCTACACCTTC
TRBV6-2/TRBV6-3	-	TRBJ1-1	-	CASSYQGGSTEAFF	TGTGCCAGCAGTTACCAGGGAGGATCCACTGAAGCTTTCTTT
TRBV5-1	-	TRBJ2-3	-	CASSFLGGDTQYF	TGCGCCAGCAGCTTCCTAGGGGGAGATACGCAGTATTTT
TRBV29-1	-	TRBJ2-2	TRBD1	CSVSTGFTGELFF	TGCAGCGTTTCGACAGGGTTCACCGGGGAGCTGTTTTTT
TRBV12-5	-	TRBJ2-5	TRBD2	CASGTWTSGDQETQYF	TGTGCTAGTGGTACCTGGACTAGCGGGGACCAAGAGACCCAGTACTTC
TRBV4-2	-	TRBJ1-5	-	CASKRDGGNWDQPQHF	TGTGCCAGCAAGCGGGACGGGGGTAACTGGGATCAGCCCCAGCATTTT
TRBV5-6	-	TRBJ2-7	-	CASSSLTGYEQYF	TGTGCCAGCAGTTCTCTGACAGGCTACGAGCAGTACTTC
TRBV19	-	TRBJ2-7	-	CASSVGHYEQYF	TGTGCCAGTAGCGTGGGGCACTACGAGCAGTACTTC
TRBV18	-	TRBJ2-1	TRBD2	CASSEGAGDYNEQFF	TGTGCCAGCTCAGAGGGCGCGGGGGATTACAATGAGCAGTTCTTC
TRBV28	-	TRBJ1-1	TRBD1	CASSLTGAPEAFF	TGTGCCAGCAGTTTAACAGGGGCTCCTGAAGCTTTCTTT
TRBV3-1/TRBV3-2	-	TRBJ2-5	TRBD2	CASSRLAGARETQYF	TGTGCCAGCAGCCGCCTAGCGGGGGCACGAGAGACCCAGTACTTC
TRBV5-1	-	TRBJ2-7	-	CASSLGEGREQYF	TGCGCCAGCAGCTTGGGTGAGGGCCGAGAGCAGTACTTC
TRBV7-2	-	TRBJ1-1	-	CASTEIATGSTEAFF	TGTGCCAGCACCGAAATTGCCACAGGGTCCACTGAAGCTTTCTTT
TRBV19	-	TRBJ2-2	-	CASSPGPLTGELFF	TGTGCCAGTAGTCCAGGTCCCCTCACCGGGGAGCTGTTTTTT
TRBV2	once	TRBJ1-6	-	CASRGAVSTLPLHF	TGTGCCAGCAGGGGGGCGGTGAGTACTCTACCCCTCCACTTT
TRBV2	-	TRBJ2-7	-	CASSDFIYRSFGTYEQYF	TGTGCCAGCAGTGATTTCATTTACCGAAGTTTCGGGACCTACGAGCAGTACTTC
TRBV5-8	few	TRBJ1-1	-	CASSLGLPNTEAFF	TGTGCCAGCAGCTTGGGACTGCCGAACACTGAAGCTTTCTTT
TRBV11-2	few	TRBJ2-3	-	CASRRGRGNLISTDTQYF	TGTGCCAGCAGGAGGGGGAGGGGAAACCTTATTAGCACAGATACGCAGTATTTT
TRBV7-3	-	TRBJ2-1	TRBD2	CASSPQRGGNEQFF	TGTGCCAGCAGCCCCCAGCGGGGGGGAAATGAGCAGTTCTTC
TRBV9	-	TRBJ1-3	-	CASSGGRVLSGNTIYF	TGTGCCAGCAGCGGAGGCAGGGTGTTGTCTGGAAACACCATATATTTT
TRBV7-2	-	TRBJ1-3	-	CASSLALGRDLGTIYF	TGTGCCAGCAGCTTAGCCCTAGGCAGGGATTTAGGCACCATATATTTT
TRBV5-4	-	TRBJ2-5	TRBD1	CASSLDRGETQYF	TGTGCCAGCAGCTTGGACAGGGGGGAGACCCAGTACTTC
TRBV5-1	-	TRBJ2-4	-	CASSTTGDSRNIQYF	TGCGCCAGCTCTACCACGGGGGACAGTAGAAACATTCAGTACTTC
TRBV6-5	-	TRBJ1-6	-	CASGPGKANSPLHF	TGTGCCAGCGGACCAGGGAAGGCTAATTCACCCCTCCACTTT
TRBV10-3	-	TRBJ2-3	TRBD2	CAISGTSGDTQYF	TGTGCCATCAGTGGGACTAGCGGGGATACGCAGTATTTT
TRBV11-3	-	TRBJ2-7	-	CASSLGDYEQYF	TGTGCCAGCAGCTTAGGAGACTACGAGCAGTACTTC
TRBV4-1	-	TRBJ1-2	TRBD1	CASSQGGTAYGYTF	TGCGCCAGCAGCCAAGGAGGGACAGCCTATGGCTACACCTTC
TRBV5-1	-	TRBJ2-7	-	CASSRKSTGDYEQYF	TGCGCCAGCAGCCGCAAATCGACGGGGGACTACGAGCAGTACTTC
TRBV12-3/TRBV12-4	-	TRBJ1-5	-	CASSFSGGQPQHF	TGTGCCAGCAGCTTCTCCGGGGGGCAGCCCCAGCATTTT
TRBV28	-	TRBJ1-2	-	CASRPGNYGYTF	TGTGCCAGCCGTCCCGGGAACTATGGCTACACCTTC
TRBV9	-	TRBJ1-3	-	CASSVRDFSGNTIYF	TGTGCCAGCAGCGTAAGGGACTTCTCTGGAAACACCATATATTTT
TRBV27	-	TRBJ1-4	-	CATGGDEKLFF	TGTGCCACCGGGGGAGATGAAAAACTGTTTTTT
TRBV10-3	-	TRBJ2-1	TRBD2	CAIMGPGLAGGAYNEQFF	TGTGCCATCATGGGGCCGGGACTAGCGGGGGGGGCTTACAATGAGCAGTTCTTC